Detailed here is one T cell receptor (beta chain). These data come from a study of shared clonotypes between healthy human individuals. Positive CCR7 selection of CD45RO-negative cells yielded the naive CD8 cells, and terminally differentiated effector memory CD45RA+ cells were excluded. Assay: immunoSEQ multiplex PCR; the TCRdb copy retains only in-frame clones and omits some. The sample carries some 2.1 million clones, 93% recorded once. The CDR3 is 18 amino acids. Germline-derived CDR1 and CDR2 are SGHRS and YFSETQ. The germline V and J ends were trimmed by 4 bases and 1 base, with 23 bases remaining between them.

J is TRBJ1-1 and V is TRBV5-1; D call uncertain. Sequenced: naive CD8+ T cells from PBMCs. The clonotype was recovered from a man between 18 and 29 years old in good health. Some clones in this sample may be carry-over from other donors' samples. In DNA form, the CDR3 reads TGCGCCAGCAGCGATAATGGGCTTTACAGACACCCGAACACTGAAGCTTTCTTT. Translating gives CASSDNGLYRHPNTEAFF.